The 4 T cell receptor beta chains below all came from one sample that was sequenced in a study of T-cell reconstitution after alpha-beta-depleted transplantation in children. The library targeted TCRbeta and was prepared with unique molecular identifiers. From the PCR reads, TCRdb called clonotypes with MiXCR, one entry per CDR3 protein. The sample shows approximately 520,000 distinct CDR3 sequences, roughly 33% of them seen only once. This sample comprised PBMCs from the stem cell graft donor, obtained from the stem cell graft. These receptors all stem from a human donor who donated a stem cell graft to a child with aplastic anemia.

There are a few counts of this clonotype. The chain links TRBV20-1 to TRBJ2-1; D tentatively reads TRBD1 or TRBD2 (6 bases each). The CDR3 has 13 amino acids. With 5 bases removed from V and 3 bases from J, the gap between germline ends came to 11 bases. CDR1 DFQATT and CDR2 SNEGSKA come from the germline V gene (reference sequence). The CDR3 sequence: CSAVGGGYNEQFF. CDR3 in DNA: TGCAGTGCTGTAGGAGGGGGCTACAATGAGCAGTTCTTC.

The chain recombines TRBV5-1 with TRBJ2-5; TRBD2 matches at 11 bases. The CDR3 contains 17 residues. The germline V gene encodes CDR1 SGHRS and CDR2 YFSETQ. Trimming removed 4 bases from V and 5 bases from J; junction bases left unmatched: 13. As DNA, the CDR3 is TGCGCCAGCAGCGGGCAGGGGCTAGCGGGAGGTCAGGAGACCCAGTACTTC. It encodes CASSGQGLAGGQETQYF.

This chain links TRBV6-5 with TRBJ2-5; D tentatively reads TRBD1 or TRBD2 (5 bases each). The CDR3 sequence is 14 residues long. Germline V gene data show CDR1 as MNHEY and CDR2 as SVGAGI. V was pared by 4 bases and J by 10 bases, with 19 bases between. For the CDR3, the DNA is TGTGCCAGCAGTTGGGACCGCGAGGCTGGGGACCAGTACTTC. Its protein is CASSWDREAGDQYF.

Ten or more counts support this clonotype. This rearrangement joins TRBV7-2 to TRBJ2-2, with 8 bases identical to TRBD1. The germline gives CDR1 SGHTA, CDR2 FQGNSA. The CDR3 has 16 amino acids. The V gene end was trimmed by 2 bases and the J gene end by 4 bases; junction bases not matched to a gene: 6. CDR3 coding DNA: TGTGCCAGCAGCTTACAGGGGGCGCAAGTCACCGGGGAGCTGTTTTTT. Encoded protein: CASSLQGAQVTGELFF.